Below, 14 T cell receptor beta chains from the same sample are listed, as sequenced in a study of shared clonotypes between healthy human individuals (TCRdb year 2020). The library relied on the immunoSEQ multiplex PCR assay. TCRdb mirrors the immuneACCESS table, restricted to in-frame sequences. Some clones are absent from its copies; in checked studies, under half trace to an unresolved V gene, and the reason for the others is unknown. The table for this sample lists roughly 2.4 million clones; around 95% of them were counted only once. Jointly, the top ten make up 0.13% of the sample. Sequencing was carried out using naive CD4+ T cells sorted from blood. The cell subset or site label, as the study defines it: CD45RA+ positively selected. The receptors originated from a man younger than 35 in good health.

V is TRBV10-2 and J is TRBJ2-4, with TRBD2 matching 9 bases. The germline gives CDR1 WSHSY, CDR2 SAAADI. The CDR3 consists of 18 residues. The V segment lost 0 bases and the J segment 6 bases; nucleotides outside the gene matches: 12. The DNA for the CDR3 is TGCGCCAGCAGTGAGTCGTGGAGTGCCGGGACTAGCATAAACATTCAGTACTTC. This translates into CASSESWSAGTSINIQYF.

V and J are TRBV19 and TRBJ1-2; D is perhaps TRBD1 (5 bases). The CDR3 spans 16 residues. The V gene lost 4 bases and the J gene lost 1 base, with 16 bases spanning the gap. Per germline, CDR1 LNHDA and CDR2 SQIVND (reference sequence). CDR3 loop: CASSTGRQLINYGYTF. The CDR3 DNA reads as TGTGCCAGTAGTACAGGGCGCCAACTTATTAACTATGGCTACACCTTC.

The V gene is TRBV18, the J gene TRBJ2-3; the D gene is possibly TRBD1 (6 bases). The CDR3 consists of 14 residues. Between the trimmed V and J ends, which lost 0 bases and 4 bases, there was a span of 8 bases. Germline V CDR1 and CDR2: KGHSH, LQKENI. As DNA, the CDR3 is TGTGCCAGCTCACCACCGGCAGGGGCAGATACGCAGTATTTT. Translation: CASSPPAGADTQYF.

The chain couples TRBV5-1 to TRBJ1-3; TRBD1 might be the D (6 bases). Per the germline V gene, CDR1 is SGHRS and CDR2 is YFSETQ. Deletions cut 4 bases from V and 2 bases from J, with 10 bases between. The CDR3 is made up of 14 amino acids. CDR3 sequence reads: CASSGGTPGNTIYF. For the CDR3, the DNA is TGCGCCAGCAGCGGCGGGACACCTGGAAACACCATATATTTT.

The chain couples TRBV5-1 to TRBJ1-6; D gene ambiguous. Between the trimmed V and J ends, which lost 0 bases and 0 bases, there was a span of 7 bases. This CDR3 comprises 16 residues. The germline V gene has CDR1 SGHRS and CDR2 YFSETQ. The DNA for the CDR3 is TGCGCCAGCAGCTTGGAAGGTGCCTCCTATAATTCACCCCTCCACTTT. This sequence encodes CASSLEGASYNSPLHF.

This clone is a singleton in its sample. The genes are TRBV6-1 and TRBJ2-3; perhaps D is TRBD1 or TRBD2 (6 bases each). Trimming took off 2 bases at V and 3 bases at J, with 12 bases between the two ends. The CDR3 contains 15 residues. Germline V lookup: CDR1 MNHNS, CDR2 SASEGT. CDR3 protein: CASSEWGDTTDTQYF. CDR3 DNA: TGTGCCAGCAGTGAATGGGGGGACACTACAGATACGCAGTATTTT.

V and J are TRBV11-3 and TRBJ2-5, with TRBD2 matching over 9 bases. Per the germline V gene, CDR1 is SGHNT and CDR2 is YENEEA. V lost 0 bases and J lost 9; bases outside the gene matches: 2. The CDR3 has 13 residues. CDR3 bases: TGTGCCAGCAGCTTAGAACAGCGGGGGGCCCAGTACTTC. Translation gives CASSLEQRGAQYF.

The chain recombines TRBV21-1 with TRBJ1-2; no check of the table's D call, TRBD1, against the DNA was made. TRBV21-1 is recorded as a pseudogene. The CDR3 extends over 16 amino acids. The chain's CDR3 is CASSKVEQVANYGYTF. As DNA, the CDR3 is TGTGCCAGCAGCAAAGTAGAGCAGGTAGCTAACTATGGCTACACCTTC.

V is TRBV5-1 and J is TRBJ2-5, with 7 positions matching TRBD1. The CDR3 runs 15 residues. CDR1 SGHRS and CDR2 YFSETQ come from the germline V gene. The junction had 7 bases not matched to a gene; V was cut back by 2 bases and J by 3 bases. CDR3 nucleotide sequence: TGCGCCAGCAGCTTTACCGCACAGGGGAAAGAGACCCAGTACTTC. This codes for CASSFTAQGKETQYF.

J is TRBJ2-3 and V is TRBV5-6; D might be TRBD1 (5 bases). This CDR3 spans 15 amino acids. Per germline, CDR1 SGHDT and CDR2 YYEEEE. Trimming took off 0 bases at V and 5 bases at J, with 13 bases between the two ends. This chain's CDR3 is CASSLVRFQGDTQYF. As DNA, the CDR3 is TGTGCCAGCAGCTTGGTGCGGTTTCAGGGAGATACGCAGTATTTT.

The rearrangement uses TRBV18 and TRBJ2-7, with TRBD2 as a possible D gene (5 bases). V lost 0 bases, J lost 0 bases, and 12 bases lay in between. Germline CDR1 is KGHSH and CDR2 is LQKENI. This CDR3 contains 16 residues. This CDR3 reads CASSPPGLLSSYEQYF. The DNA for the CDR3 is TGTGCCAGCTCACCACCTGGACTCTTAAGCTCCTACGAGCAGTACTTC.

V gene TRBV30 combines with J gene TRBJ2-7, with TRBD2 identical over 7 bases. J gave up 3 bases and V 3 bases, and 5 bases lay outside the gene matches. Germline V gives CDR1 GTSNPN, CDR2 SVGIG (reference sequence). The CDR3 runs 13 residues. The CDR3 reads CAWSIGEGYEQYF. In DNA form, the CDR3 reads TGTGCCTGGAGCATCGGGGAGGGCTACGAGCAGTACTTC.

Details on this clone: Other DNA sequences in the same sample also yield this CDR3. The chain carries TRBV18 and TRBJ2-5; D call uncertain. This CDR3 has 13 residues. The germline V gene encodes CDR1 KGHSH and CDR2 LQKENI. Trimming took 1 base from V and 2 from J, leaving 5 bases between them. The DNA of the CDR3 is TGTGCCAGCTCACCACGTGTGCAAGAGACCCAGTACTTC. This codes for CASSPRVQETQYF.

The chain has TRBV6-6 and TRBJ2-6, with D uncertain. This CDR3 contains 16 residues. Trimming pared 4 bases from V and 1 base from J, leaving 11 bases between. In germline, CDR1 is MNHNY, CDR2 SVGAGI (reference sequence). The DNA of the CDR3 is TGTGCCAGCAGTTTTCCGCTTCCATCTGGGGCCAACGTCCTGACTTTC. Its translation is CASSFPLPSGANVLTF.